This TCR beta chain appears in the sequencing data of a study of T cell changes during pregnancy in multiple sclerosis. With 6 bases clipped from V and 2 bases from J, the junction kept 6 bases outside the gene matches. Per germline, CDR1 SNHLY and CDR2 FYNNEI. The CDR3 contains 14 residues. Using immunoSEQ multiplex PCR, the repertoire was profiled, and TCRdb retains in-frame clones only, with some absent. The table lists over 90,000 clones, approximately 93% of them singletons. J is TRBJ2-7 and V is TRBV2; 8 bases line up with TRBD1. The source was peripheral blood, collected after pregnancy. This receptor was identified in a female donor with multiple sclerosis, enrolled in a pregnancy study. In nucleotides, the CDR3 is TGTGCCAGCAGATCACAGGGGGGCCCCTACGAGCAGTACTTC. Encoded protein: CASRSQGGPYEQYF. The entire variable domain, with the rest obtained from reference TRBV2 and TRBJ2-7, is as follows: EPEVTQTPSHQVTQMGQEVILRCVPISNHLYFYWYRQILGQKVEFLVSFYNNEISEKSEIFDDQFSVERPDGSNFTLKIRSTKLEDSAMYFCASRSQGGPYEQYFGPGTRLTVT.